Here is one T cell receptor beta chain with its context. The data stem from a study of control samples from healthy donors and cancer patients. TCRdb's copy holds only in-frame clones and misses some; the assay was immunoSEQ multiplex PCR. In the table there are some 120,000 clones, about 92% of which are singletons. Per germline, CDR1 MNHEY and CDR2 SVGAGI. With 11 bases removed from V and 6 bases from J, the gap between germline ends came to 7 bases. The CDR3 totals 10 residues. This TCR derives from a man aged 45 to 65 with head and neck cancer. Sequenced input: PBMCs. The rearrangement joins TRBV6-5 to TRBJ2-2; perhaps D is TRBD1 or TRBD2 (5 bases each). CDR3 coding DNA: TGTGCCGAGGGACCCGGGGAGCTGTTTTTT. Encoded protein: CAEGPGELFF.